This is a list of T cell receptor beta chains from one sample in a study of T cell changes during pregnancy in multiple sclerosis. Clones were sequenced by immunoSEQ multiplex PCR, and TCRdb holds only the in-frame ones, with some missing. The data show fewer than 100,000 clones, around 91% seen once. Specimen: peripheral blood, collected before pregnancy. These receptors all come from a female donor with multiple sclerosis, enrolled in a pregnancy study. CDR3s include the opening cysteine and the closing phenylalanine or tryptophan. Each record gives: V gene, J gene, D gene, clone size, CDR3 DNA, CDR3 protein. D genes are given only for firm matches. Clone size is given for some rows only: seen once, a few or many times, or a class if the clone is expanded.

>TRBV2|TRBJ2-6|.|.
TGTGCCAGCAAACAGGGCTCTGGGGCCAACGTCCTGACTTTC
CASKQGSGANVLTF
>TRBV2|TRBJ1-6|.|.
TGTGCCAGCACGCCGGGCTATAATTCACCCCTCCACTTT
CASTPGYNSPLHF
>TRBV6-1|TRBJ2-1|TRBD2|few
TGTGCCAGCAGTGAGGTAGCGGGCAGTCACAATGAGCAGTTCTTC
CASSEVAGSHNEQFF
>TRBV28|TRBJ2-2|.|.
TGTGCCAGCAGCACGACCACAGGGTTGGCCGGGGAGCTGTTTTTT
CASSTTTGLAGELFF
>TRBV5-1|TRBJ2-7|.|.
TGCGCCAGCAGCTTGTTGGTAACGGCGGGGGCGGAATACGAGCAGTACTTC
CASSLLVTAGAEYEQYF
>TRBV4-3|TRBJ2-3|.|.
TGCGCCAGCAGCCTACAGAATGCAGATACGCAGTATTTT
CASSLQNADTQYF
>TRBV6-5|TRBJ2-3|.|.
TGTGCCAGCAGTCGCCAACTAGGAAGCACAGATACGCAGTATTTT
CASSRQLGSTDTQYF
>TRBV7-6|TRBJ2-2|TRBD1|.
TGTGCCAGCAGCTTAGTATTTCCCCGGCAGGGACAGCACACCGGGGAGCTGTTTTTT
CASSLVFPRQGQHTGELFF
>TRBV6-6|TRBJ1-2|TRBD1|few
TGTGCCAGCAGCCCGGGACAGAACTATGGCTACACCTTC
CASSPGQNYGYTF
>TRBV4-3|TRBJ2-7|TRBD1|.
TGCGCCAGCAGCCAAGTGACAGGGACCCAGCACTACGAGCAGTACTTC
CASSQVTGTQHYEQYF
>TRBV30|TRBJ1-5|.|.
TGTGCCTGGAGTGTACTAAGAAATCAGCCCCAGCATTTT
CAWSVLRNQPQHF
>TRBV13|TRBJ2-1|TRBD1|.
TGTGCCAGCAGCTACGGACAGGGGGCATCCTACAATGAGCAGTTCTTC
CASSYGQGASYNEQFF
>TRBV4-3|TRBJ2-7|TRBD1|.
TGCGCCAGCAGCCAAGACCCGGCGACAGGGAGCTCCTACGAGCAGTACTTC
CASSQDPATGSSYEQYF
>TRBV11-3|TRBJ2-7|TRBD2|.
TGTGCCAGCAGCTCTACGGGGGGCTACGAGCAGTACTTC
CASSSTGGYEQYF
>TRBV29-1|TRBJ2-7|.|.
TGCAGCGTTGGAGGCGACGAGCAGTACTTC
CSVGGDEQYF
>TRBV23-1|TRBJ1-6|TRBD1|.
TGCGCCAGCAGTCATCCGTACAGGGGGATTAATTCACCCCTCCACTTT
CASSHPYRGINSPLHF
>TRBV9|TRBJ2-1|.|.
TGTGCCAGCAGCGTAGGACCTAGCAATGAGCAGTTCTTC
CASSVGPSNEQFF
>TRBV6-1|TRBJ2-7|.|few
TGTGCCAGCAGTCCCGCGATGGCCTACGAGCAGTACTTC
CASSPAMAYEQYF
>TRBV6-6|TRBJ2-1|.|.
TGTGCCAGCAGTCCCCGCGGGGTAAGGTCCTACAATGAGCAGTTCTTC
CASSPRGVRSYNEQFF
>TRBV10-2|TRBJ2-5|.|.
TGCGCCAGCAGCAAACTAATCCAAGAGACCCAGTACTTC
CASSKLIQETQYF
>TRBV4-3|TRBJ2-4|.|.
TGCGCCAGCAGCCATCTGGAGACGAACATTCAGTACTTC
CASSHLETNIQYF
>TRBV10-3|TRBJ2-5|TRBD2|.
TGTGCCACCCGGCCGAGCGGGGAAGTCCAAGAGACCCAGTACTTC
CATRPSGEVQETQYF
>TRBV29-1|TRBJ2-2|.|.
TGCAGCGTTGCGGTGGTGAACACCGGGGAGCTGTTTTTT
CSVAVVNTGELFF
>TRBV2|TRBJ1-4|.|once
TGTGCCAGCAGCGCGGACAGATCGAATGAAAAACTGTTTTTT
CASSADRSNEKLFF
>TRBV29-1|TRBJ2-7|TRBD1|.
TGCAGCGTCCGGGACAGAACCTACGAGCAGTACTTC
CSVRDRTYEQYF
>TRBV5-8|TRBJ1-5|.|.
TGTGCCAGCAGCTCCCCCTGGACAGATAGCAATCAGCCCCAGCATTTT
CASSSPWTDSNQPQHF
>TRBV5-8|TRBJ2-3|.|.
TGTGCCAGCAGCTTGACAGAAAGCACAGATACGCAGTATTTT
CASSLTESTDTQYF
>TRBV6-4|TRBJ2-3|.|.
TGTGCCAGCAGTGACTCTGGGCTAGCGAGGACTCGCACAGATACGCAGTATTTT
CASSDSGLARTRTDTQYF
>TRBV28|TRBJ2-1|.|.
TGTGCCAGCAGTTCCTCGGGTAGCTCCTACAATGAGCAGTTCTTC
CASSSSGSSYNEQFF
>TRBV1|TRBJ1-2|.|.
TGCACCAGCAGCCTAGGACAGGGAGTTATCTGGTTGTATGGCTACACCTTC
CTSSLGQGVIWLYGYTF
>TRBV18|TRBJ2-1|TRBD1|.
TGTGCCAGCTCCCCTGGTCGGACAGGGGGCAATGAGCAGTTCTTC
CASSPGRTGGNEQFF
>TRBV6-6|TRBJ2-2|.|.
TGTGCCAGTTGTGAGCGGACGAACACCGGGGAGCTGTTTTTT
CASCERTNTGELFF
>TRBV6-5|TRBJ1-3|.|once
TGTGCCAGCAGTCCCAGGTTTTCTGGAAACACCATATATTTT
CASSPRFSGNTIYF
>TRBV18|TRBJ2-7|.|once
TGTGCCAGCTCACGCCGAACAGGGCAGGGCGAGCAGTACTTC
CASSRRTGQGEQYF
>TRBV16|TRBJ2-7|.|.
TGTGCCAGCAGCCAATCTAGAGGTGGCGAGCAGTACTTC
CASSQSRGGEQYF
>TRBV27|TRBJ2-7|TRBD1|many
TGTGCCAGCAGTGCGCTCTCCGGGACAGCCGGATTGTACGAGCAGTACTTC
CASSALSGTAGLYEQYF
>TRBV5-1|TRBJ2-3|TRBD2|.
TGCGCCAGTTCGTCTAGCGGGGGCACAGATACGCAGTATTTT
CASSSSGGTDTQYF
>TRBV6-1|TRBJ1-2|.|.
TGTGCCAGCAGTGAGTTTGGCAGAACATATGGCTACACCTTC
CASSEFGRTYGYTF
>TRBV2|TRBJ1-4|TRBD1|.
TGTGCCAGCAGTGAAGCTCGGCACGGGACAGGGGTTGAAAAACTGTTTTTT
CASSEARHGTGVEKLFF
>TRBV7-2|TRBJ1-6|.|.
TGTGCCAGCAGCTTAGATGGCAGTGATTCACCCCTCCACTTT
CASSLDGSDSPLHF
>TRBV10-1|TRBJ1-6|TRBD1|.
TGCGCCAGCAGCGAGGGACAGATCGGGGACCGATCACCCCTCCACTTT
CASSEGQIGDRSPLHF
>TRBV5-4|TRBJ2-7|TRBD1|.
TGTGCCAGCAGCTCTGACCCTATCGACAGGGGTTGGTACGAGCAGTACTTC
CASSSDPIDRGWYEQYF
>TRBV4-1|TRBJ1-6|.|.
TGCGCCAGCAGCCAACTAGAGATAGGGGGATCACCCCTCCACTTT
CASSQLEIGGSPLHF
>TRBV9|TRBJ1-2|.|.
TGTGCCAGCAGCGCGGGACGGGAGGACTATGGCTACACCTTC
CASSAGREDYGYTF
>TRBV6-5|TRBJ1-6|.|.
TGTGCCAGCAGTTACTCGAGGCAGGGAAGAGGTTCACCCCTCCACTTT
CASSYSRQGRGSPLHF